This T cell receptor (beta chain) was recovered during a study of shared clonotypes between healthy human individuals. On the study more broadly: Donor ages ranged 18 to 49 years: a couple of women, a few men.

The CDR3 is made up of 13 amino acids. Trimming took off 0 bases at V and 3 bases at J, with 6 bases between the two ends. Germline lookup yields CDR1 LNHNV and CDR2 YYDKDF (reference sequence). Deep was the level at which the assay was run. The protocol was immunoSEQ multiplex PCR, while the TCRdb copy is restricted to in-frame clones and leaves out a portion. The profile shows about 95,000 clones, under 80% of them singletons. For this clone: Different DNA sequences within this sample yield the same CDR3.

This receptor was taken from a man aged 30 to 39 in good health. This chain connects TRBV15 to TRBJ2-7; D is undetermined. The material sequenced was memory CD8+ T cells sorted from blood. Subset in this sample: CD45RO+ cells pooled with CCR7-negative TemRA cells. CDR3 sequence (DNA): TGTGCCACCAGCAGAGATCAGAGCTACGAGCAGTACTTC. Protein product: CATSRDQSYEQYF.